This section outlines one TCR beta chain sequence together with its context. The target antigen is unknown. The read finishes 3 residues shy of the CDR3 end, and the germline J gene is used to complete it. These data belong to a study of T cells in women clearing cervical HPV infection. Study information: HLA type stays a possible confounder, typing being limited.

Sequencing used immunoSEQ multiplex PCR; TCRdb keeps in-frame clones, though not all of them. The ten top clones account for around 5.8%, within a sample of under 50,000 clones. Germline V CDR1 and CDR2: GTSNPN, SVGIG (reference sequence). This CDR3 contains 14 residues. Findings of the study overall: Repertoire richness, not evenness, was significantly elevated in CIN3+ cases versus controls.

This TCR was recovered from a woman between 18 and 70 years old with a cervical HPV16 infection that either progressed to CIN3+ or cleared (not recorded which). The chain uses TRBV30 and TRBJ2-3; possibly TRBD1 for D (5 bases). Sequenced material: blood buffy coat. CDR3 DNA (partial): TGTGCCGGGAACACCCAGGGTGGCAATCAGCCG. It codes for CAGNTQGGNQP. The complete CDR3 protein is CAGNTQGGNQPQYF.